This TCR beta chain originates from a study of CD8 T cells in Susac syndrome. The germline CDR1 and CDR2 sequences are SGHTA and FQGNSA. The CDR3 is 14 residues long. Germline trimming cut 1 base from V and 6 bases from J; bases unmatched to any gene: 6. Random hexamers were used to reverse transcribe an amount of roughly 0.5 to 1 ug RNA. Using its own MiXCR run on the immunoSEQ multiplex PCR reads, TCRdb lists one record per CDR3 protein. Found here are some 170,000 distinct CDR3 sequences, approximately 94% of them singletons; the top ten hold roughly 0.1%. The source is a human donor with multiple sclerosis. Sequenced material: CD4+ T cells from PBMCs. This sequence joins TRBV7-2 and TRBJ2-7; TRBD2 aligns across 7 bases. CDR3 residues: CASSLGDYPLEQYF. The DNA of the CDR3 is TGTGCCAGCAGCTTAGGGGACTATCCCCTCGAGCAGTACTTC.